This TCR beta chain was sequenced in a study of cytomegalovirus exposure and HLA in healthy donors. Broader study findings: The authors listed over 150 TCR beta chains as cytomegalovirus-associated.

With respect to this clone: The antigen is undetermined.

Use of 60 Vbeta and 13 Jbeta primers characterized the PCR. Clones were read by immunoSEQ multiplex PCR, and TCRdb kept only the in-frame ones, dropping some. The sample carries about 140,000 clones, over 60% recorded once. V was clipped by 4 bases and J by 6 bases; unmatched bases: 8. The CDR3 has 15 amino acids. CDR1 and CDR2 (germline): SGHTA, FQGNSA. The clonotype comes from a male donor in good health and CMV-seronegative. Input material: PBMCs. The chain links TRBV7-2 to TRBJ2-7; TRBD2 matches at 11 bases. In DNA form, the CDR3 reads TGTGCCAGCAGCTCATACTCCGGGACTAGCGGCGAGCAGTACTTC. Residues: CASSSYSGTSGEQYF.